The 3 T cell receptor beta chains listed next were all sequenced from one sample in a study of blood T cell repertoires in COVID-19 (dated by TCRdb to the early 2020s). The library was made by the immunoSEQ multiplex PCR assay. In its TCRdb copy, this immuneACCESS table keeps in-frame sequences only and misses some clones. Where compared with another copy, unresolved V genes explain less than half of these, and the others have no known cause. The sample table holds about 380,000 clones, of which 90% were seen once. About 7% of the sample is in the top ten clones. Sequencing input: peripheral blood. The source is a man aged 18-30 years with active or convalescent COVID-19.

V is TRBV4-1 and J is TRBJ2-3; 10 bases are a match to TRBD2. J was trimmed by 7 bases and V by 1 base; bases with no gene match: 2. Germline CDR1 and CDR2: MGHRA and YSYEKL. The CDR3 is 14 residues long. CDR3 sequence: CASSQGAGGNTQYF. The CDR3 coding sequence is TGCGCCAGCAGCCAAGGAGCGGGGGGGAATACGCAGTATTTT.

The chain employs TRBV4-3 and TRBJ2-3, with 8 bases fitting TRBD2. The J segment lost 3 bases and the V segment lost 1 base, leaving 6 bases of the junction unmatched. CDR3 length: 16 residues. CDR1 and CDR2 (germline): LGHNA, YSLEER. The CDR3 DNA follows: TGCGCCAGCAGCCAAGGCGGCGGGGGGCCAACAGATACGCAGTATTTT. Residues: CASSQGGGGPTDTQYF.

A single count supports this clone. Written as DNA, the CDR3 is TGTGCCAGCAGTTATAAAGGGGCGGGCTACACCTTC. Translation gives CASSYKGAGYTF. The chain joins TRBV6-5 to TRBJ1-2, with D tentatively TRBD1 (5 bases). Germline V gene data show CDR1 as MNHEY and CDR2 as SVGAGI. This CDR3 spans 12 amino acids. V was shortened by 3 bases and J by 8 bases, with 10 bases between the two germline ends.